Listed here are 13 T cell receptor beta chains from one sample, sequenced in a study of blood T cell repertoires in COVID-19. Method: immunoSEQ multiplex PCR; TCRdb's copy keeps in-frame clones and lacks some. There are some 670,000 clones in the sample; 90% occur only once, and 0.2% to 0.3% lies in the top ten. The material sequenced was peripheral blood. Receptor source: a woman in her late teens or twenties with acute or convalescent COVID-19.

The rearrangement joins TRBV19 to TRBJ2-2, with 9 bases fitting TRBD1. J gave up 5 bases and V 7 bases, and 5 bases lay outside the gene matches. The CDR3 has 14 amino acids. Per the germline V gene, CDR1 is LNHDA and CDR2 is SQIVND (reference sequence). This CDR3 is CASMGTGFTGELFF. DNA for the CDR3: TGTGCCAGTATGGGGACAGGGTTTACCGGGGAGCTGTTTTTT.

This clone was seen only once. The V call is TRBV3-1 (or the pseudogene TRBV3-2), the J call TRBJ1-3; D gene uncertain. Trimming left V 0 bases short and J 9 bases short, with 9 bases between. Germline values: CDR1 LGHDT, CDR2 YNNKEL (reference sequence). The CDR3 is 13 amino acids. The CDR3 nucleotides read TGTGCCAGCAGCCAAGACAAGCGTGGCACCATATATTTT. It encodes CASSQDKRGTIYF.

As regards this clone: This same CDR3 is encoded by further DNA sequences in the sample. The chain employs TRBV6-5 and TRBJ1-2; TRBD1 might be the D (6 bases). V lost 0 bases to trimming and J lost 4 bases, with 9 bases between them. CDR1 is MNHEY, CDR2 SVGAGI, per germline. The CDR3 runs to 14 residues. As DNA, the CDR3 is TGTGCCAGCAGTTACTCGAGAGGGGGCTATGGCTACACCTTC. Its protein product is CASSYSRGGYGYTF.

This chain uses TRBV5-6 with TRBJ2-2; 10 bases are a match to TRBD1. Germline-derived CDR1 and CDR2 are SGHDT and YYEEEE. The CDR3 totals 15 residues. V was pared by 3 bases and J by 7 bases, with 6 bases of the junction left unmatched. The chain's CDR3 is CASSWGTGVSGELFF. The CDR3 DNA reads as TGTGCCAGCAGCTGGGGGACAGGGGTGAGCGGGGAGCTGTTTTTT.

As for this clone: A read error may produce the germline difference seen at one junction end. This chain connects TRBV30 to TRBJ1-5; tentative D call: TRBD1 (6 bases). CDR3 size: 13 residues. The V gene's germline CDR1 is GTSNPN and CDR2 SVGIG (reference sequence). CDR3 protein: CAWKQGSDQPQHF. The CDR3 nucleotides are TGTGCCTGGAAACAGGGTAGCGATCAGCCCCAGCATTTT.

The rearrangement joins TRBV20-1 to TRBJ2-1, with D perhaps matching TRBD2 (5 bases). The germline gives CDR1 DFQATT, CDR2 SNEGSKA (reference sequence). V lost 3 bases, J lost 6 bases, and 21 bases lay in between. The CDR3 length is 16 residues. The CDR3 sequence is CSASLGVDLRVNEQFF. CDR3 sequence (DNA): TGCAGTGCTAGTTTGGGCGTAGACCTGCGGGTCAATGAGCAGTTCTTC.

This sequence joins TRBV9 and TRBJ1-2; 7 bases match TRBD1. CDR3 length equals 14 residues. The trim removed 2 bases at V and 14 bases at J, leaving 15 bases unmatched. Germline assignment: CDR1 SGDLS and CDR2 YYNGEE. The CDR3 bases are TGTGCCAGCAGCGTGACTTCCGGGACAGCCCTCGAAACCTTC. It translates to CASSVTSGTALETF.

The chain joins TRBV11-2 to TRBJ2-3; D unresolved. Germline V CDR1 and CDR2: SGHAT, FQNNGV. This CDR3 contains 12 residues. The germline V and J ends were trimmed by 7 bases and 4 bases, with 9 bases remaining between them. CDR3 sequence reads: CASTLRPDTQYF. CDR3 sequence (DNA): TGTGCCAGCACGCTGCGGCCAGATACGCAGTATTTT.

CDR3 loop: CSVESIGTGAYEQYF. The CDR3 DNA follows: TGCAGCGTTGAATCCATAGGGACAGGGGCCTACGAGCAGTACTTC. The chain recombines TRBV29-1 with TRBJ2-7; 10 nucleotides align to TRBD1. The CDR3 runs to 15 residues. Germline-derived CDR1 and CDR2 are SQVTM and ANQGSEA. V trimming: 2 bases; J trimming: 2 bases; junction bases outside the gene matches: 6.

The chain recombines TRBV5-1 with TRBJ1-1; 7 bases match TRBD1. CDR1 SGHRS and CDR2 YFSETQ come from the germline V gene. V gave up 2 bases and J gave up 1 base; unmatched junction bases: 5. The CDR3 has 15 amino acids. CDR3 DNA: TGCGCCAGCAGCTTCCGGGACAGAAAGAACACTGAAGCTTTCTTT. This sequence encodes CASSFRDRKNTEAFF.

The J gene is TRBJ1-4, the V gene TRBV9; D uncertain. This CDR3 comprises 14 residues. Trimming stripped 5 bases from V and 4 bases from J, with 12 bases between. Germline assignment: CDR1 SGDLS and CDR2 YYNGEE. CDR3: CASSTGSINEKLFF. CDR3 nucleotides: TGTGCCAGCAGTACCGGGTCAATTAATGAAAAACTGTTTTTT.

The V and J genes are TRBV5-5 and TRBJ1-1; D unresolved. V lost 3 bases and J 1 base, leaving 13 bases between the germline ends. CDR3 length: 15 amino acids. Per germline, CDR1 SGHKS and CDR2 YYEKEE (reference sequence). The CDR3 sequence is CASSSQGLRNTEAFF. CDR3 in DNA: TGTGCCAGCAGCTCCCAAGGACTTCGGAACACTGAAGCTTTCTTT.

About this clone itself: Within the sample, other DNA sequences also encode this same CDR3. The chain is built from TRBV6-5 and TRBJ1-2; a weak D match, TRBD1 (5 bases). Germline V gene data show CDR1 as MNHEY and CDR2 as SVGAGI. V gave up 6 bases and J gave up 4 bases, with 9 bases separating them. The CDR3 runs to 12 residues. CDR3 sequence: CASSLDSYGYTF. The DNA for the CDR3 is TGTGCCAGCAGCCTTGACAGCTATGGCTACACCTTC.